This entry lists 4 T cell receptor beta chains sequenced from one sample in a study of T cell repertoires in cytomegalovirus infection. For these receptors, no antigen is known. One entry per CDR3 protein results from TCRdb running MiXCR on the reads. The sample has about half a million distinct CDR3 sequences; 33% are singletons. The sequenced sample was cultured PBMCs, obtained from culture after CMV antigen stimulation. The receptors stem from a human donor in good health (CMV status not recorded). Some clones in this sample may be carry-over from other donors' samples.

This clonotype was recorded a few times. V is TRBV2 and J is TRBJ2-7; TRBD1 matches 8 bases. This CDR3 has 13 residues. With V trimmed by 6 bases and J by 3 bases, 4 bases remained unmatched. Per the germline V gene, CDR1 is SNHLY and CDR2 is FYNNEI. CDR3 in amino acids: CASSRTGNYEQYF. The CDR3 nucleotides read TGTGCCAGCAGCCGGACAGGGAACTACGAGCAGTACTTC.

This clonotype was counted a few times. The chain combines TRBV4-1 with TRBJ2-1; 8 nucleotides line up with TRBD2. The CDR3 covers 17 residues. Looked up from germline, CDR1 is MGHRA and CDR2 is YSYEKL. V lost 0 bases, J lost 7 bases, and 11 bases stayed unmatched. The CDR3 DNA follows: TGCGCCAGCAGCCAAGATCAAGCTAGCGGGCGCACAAATGAGCAGTTCTTC. As protein: CASSQDQASGRTNEQFF.

This clonotype was seen ten or more times. CDR3 loop: CASSPRGHPGSYEQYF. As DNA, the CDR3 is TGTGCCAGCAGCCCTCGGGGGCACCCCGGGTCCTACGAGCAGTACTTC. This sequence joins TRBV7-2 and TRBJ2-7, with D perhaps being TRBD1 or TRBD2 (6 bases each). Looked up from germline, CDR1 is SGHTA and CDR2 is FQGNSA. V lost 5 bases and J lost 1, with 18 bases in between. CDR3 size: 16 residues.

The V call is TRBV6-6, the J call TRBJ2-6, with D tentatively TRBD1 or TRBD2 (5 bases each). Trimming cost V 3 bases and J 0 bases, with 15 bases left between them. CDR3 size: 18 residues. Germline V gives CDR1 MNHNY, CDR2 SVGAGI (reference sequence). The CDR3, as DNA: TGTGCCAGCAGTTATCGCGTAGGGGAGCACTCTGGGGCCAACGTCCTGACTTTC. Its translation is CASSYRVGEHSGANVLTF.